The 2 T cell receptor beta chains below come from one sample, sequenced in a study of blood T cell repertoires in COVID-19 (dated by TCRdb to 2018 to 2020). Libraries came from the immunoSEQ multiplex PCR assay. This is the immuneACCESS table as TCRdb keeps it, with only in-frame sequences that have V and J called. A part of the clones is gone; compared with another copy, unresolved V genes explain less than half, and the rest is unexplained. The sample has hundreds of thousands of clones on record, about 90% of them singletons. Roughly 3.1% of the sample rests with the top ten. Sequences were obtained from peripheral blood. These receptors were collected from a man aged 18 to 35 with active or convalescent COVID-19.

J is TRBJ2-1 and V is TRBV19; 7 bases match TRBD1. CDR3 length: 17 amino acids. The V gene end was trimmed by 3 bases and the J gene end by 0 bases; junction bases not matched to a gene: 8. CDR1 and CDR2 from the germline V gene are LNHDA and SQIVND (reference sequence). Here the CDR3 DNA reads TGTGCCAGTAGTATTGTAGAATGGGACAGCTCCTACAATGAGCAGTTCTTC. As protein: CASSIVEWDSSYNEQFF.

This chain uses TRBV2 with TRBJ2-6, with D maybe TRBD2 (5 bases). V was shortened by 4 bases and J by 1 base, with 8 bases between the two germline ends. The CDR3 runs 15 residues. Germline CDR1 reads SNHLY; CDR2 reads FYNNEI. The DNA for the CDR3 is TGTGCCAGCAGTGCCAGAGGGTCTGGGGCCAACGTCCTGACTTTC. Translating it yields CASSARGSGANVLTF. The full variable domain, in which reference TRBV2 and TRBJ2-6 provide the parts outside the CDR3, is EPEVTQTPSHQVTQMGQEVILRCVPISNHLYFYWYRQILGQKVEFLVSFYNNEISEKSEIFDDQFSVERPDGSNFTLKIRSTKLEDSAMYFCASSARGSGANVLTFGAGSRLTVL.